This T cell receptor beta chain was recorded in a study of metastatic and nonmetastatic thyroid tumors. The overall study: It was across blood and tumor or nodule tissue from malignant and benign thyroid patients that repertoires were compared. Whole-study results and caveats: Patients with malignant thyroid tumors reportedly had significantly higher TCR beta diversity than those with benign nodules, in blood and tumor.

Ahead of thyroid surgery, no patient had received treatment of any kind. Points on this clone: Its specificity is unknown.

Original analysis: The study built a papillary thyroid cancer distant-metastasis classifier from CDR3 differences across clinicopathological groups. TCRdb ran MiXCR on the PCR reads. The V and J calls reflect TCRdb's pipeline rather than the authors' work. The table has roughly 7,000 clones, about 18% seen once. The sequence was obtained from a male donor with papillary thyroid cancer or a benign thyroid nodule (not recorded which). Some clones in this sample may be carry-over from other donors' samples. Sequenced: adjacent normal tissue.

The CDR3 nucleotides are TGCAGTGCTAGAGAGGTAGGCAGCACCTACGAGCAGTACTTC. It encodes CSAREVGSTYEQYF. The chain is built from TRBV20-1 and TRBJ2-7; no clear D. The V end was cut by 0 bases, the J end by 2 bases, with 11 bases between. The germline V gene encodes CDR1 DFQATT and CDR2 SNEGSKA (reference sequence). CDR3 size: 14 residues.